These 22 T cell receptor beta chains originate from one sample sequenced in a study of blood T cell repertoires in COVID-19. Sequenced by immunoSEQ multiplex PCR; TCRdb stores in-frame clones only, minus some. The sample has approximately 50,000 clones; approximately 85% are singletons. Specimen: peripheral blood. The receptors here all came from a man aged 55-75 years with acute or convalescent COVID-19.

The chain has TRBV20-1 and TRBJ1-2; unclear D gene. Germline V gene sequence: CDR1 DFQATT, CDR2 SNEGSKA (reference sequence). V lost 5 bases to trimming and J lost 4 bases, with 8 bases between them. The CDR3 contains 11 residues. CDR3: CSAYSIYGYTF. Here the CDR3 DNA reads TGCAGTGCTTACAGCATCTATGGCTACACCTTC.

This chain links TRBV5-1 with TRBJ2-7, with TRBD1 matching 8 bases. The CDR3 loop spans 14 amino acids. Germline V gene sequence: CDR1 SGHRS, CDR2 YFSETQ. With V trimmed by 0 bases and J by 2 bases, 1 base remained unmatched. The CDR3 region has the DNA TGCGCCAGCAGCTTGGGGGGACAGGCCTACGAGCAGTACTTC. This encodes CASSLGGQAYEQYF.

The rearrangement links TRBV27 to TRBJ1-5; D might be TRBD1 (6 bases). The V gene lost 2 bases and the J gene lost 1 base, with 21 bases spanning the gap. This CDR3 region has 19 residues. Germline V CDR1 and CDR2: MNHEY, SMNVEV (reference sequence). In nucleotides, the CDR3 is TGTGCCAGCAGTTTACCGCACGGTAGGGGGGGCGGCAGCAATCAGCCCCAGCATTTT. Encoded protein: CASSLPHGRGGGSNQPQHF.

The CDR3 sequence is CASSPGTGYSPLHF. As DNA, the CDR3 is TGTGCCAGCAGCCCCGGGACAGGGTATTCACCCCTCCACTTT. V gene TRBV6-2 or TRBV6-3 combines with J gene TRBJ1-6; 9 bases fit TRBD1. Germline loops: CDR1 MNHEY, CDR2 SVGEGT. The CDR3 covers 14 residues. The V and J ends lost 6 bases and 8 bases, in that order; junction bases with no gene match: 5.

The chain combines TRBV5-4 with TRBJ2-7, with D perhaps TRBD2 (6 bases). From germline, CDR1 is SGHNT and CDR2 YYREEE (reference sequence). With 2 bases removed from V and 5 bases from J, the gap between germline ends came to 11 bases. There are 13 residues in the CDR3. The CDR3 region has the DNA TGTGCCAGCAGCTTCCCCGCGGGAAACGAGCAGTACTTC. Encoded protein: CASSFPAGNEQYF.

This chain links TRBV30 with TRBJ1-4; TRBD1 might be the D (6 bases). This CDR3 is 14 amino acids long. Between the trimmed V and J ends, which lost 4 bases and 2 bases, there was a span of 11 bases. Per germline, CDR1 GTSNPN and CDR2 SVGIG (reference sequence). CDR3 protein: CAWTGGATNEKLFF. CDR3 coding DNA: TGTGCCTGGACCGGGGGGGCCACTAATGAAAAACTGTTTTTT.

This rearrangement joins TRBV7-8 to TRBJ2-5; D possibly corresponds to TRBD1 (5 bases). The CDR3 is made up of 15 amino acids. Germline V gene lookup returns CDR1 SGHVS and CDR2 FQNEAQ. Trimming took 1 base from V and 2 from J, leaving 11 bases between them. The DNA of the CDR3 is TGTGCCAGCAGCTTAGGAACAGGCCCGCAAGAGACCCAGTACTTC. This codes for CASSLGTGPQETQYF.

The V gene is TRBV5-3, the J gene TRBJ2-7; tentatively, D is TRBD1 (6 bases). TRBV5-3 carries the ORF label, with uncertain function. V was trimmed by 0 bases and J by 3 bases, leaving 13 bases between them. CDR3 length equals 15 residues. The DNA for the CDR3 is TGTGCCAGAAGCTTGGCCCTCCAGGGGCGCTACGAGCAGTACTTC. This codes for CARSLALQGRYEQYF.

DNA of the CDR3: TGTGCCAGCGTTGAGATACAGGGTGGAGCACCCCTCCACTTT. It yields the protein CASVEIQGGAPLHF. The J gene is TRBJ1-6, the V gene TRBV2; D possibly corresponds to TRBD1 (6 bases). V was pared by 8 bases and J by 11 bases, with 19 bases between. This CDR3 is 14 amino acids long. Germline V lookup: CDR1 SNHLY, CDR2 FYNNEI.

This chain joins TRBV7-2 and TRBJ2-2, with D possibly matching TRBD1 (5 bases). The CDR3 is made up of 14 amino acids. Deletions cut 1 base from V and 5 bases from J, with 8 bases between. The germline CDR1 and CDR2 sequences are SGHTA and FQGNSA. The CDR3 is CASSLEAGTGELFF. CDR3 nucleotides: TGTGCCAGCAGCTTAGAGGCAGGGACCGGGGAGCTGTTTTTT.

For this clone: The junction departs from the called germline gene at one end, perhaps through a read error. CDR3 sequence reads: CASGQTGGAGAEAFF. As DNA, the CDR3 is TGTGCCAGCGGCCAGACAGGGGGCGCGGGGGCTGAAGCTTTCTTT. The V gene is TRBV3-1 (or the pseudogene TRBV3-2), the J gene TRBJ1-1; 10 bases are shared with TRBD1. Germline CDR1 and CDR2: LGHDT and YNNKEL (reference sequence). CDR3 length equals 15 residues.

The chain has TRBV3-1 (or the pseudogene TRBV3-2) and TRBJ1-1, with TRBD1 matching over 7 bases. Germline lookup yields CDR1 LGHDT and CDR2 YNNKEL (reference sequence). The CDR3 covers 12 residues. The J segment lost 4 bases and the V segment lost 10 bases, leaving 6 bases of the junction unmatched. The CDR3 sequence is CATQDRTTEAFF. DNA for the CDR3: TGTGCCACCCAGGACAGGACCACTGAAGCTTTCTTT.

The chain links TRBV11-2 to TRBJ2-7, with 7 bases fitting TRBD1. V lost 1 base to trimming and J lost 0 bases; unmatched junction nucleotides: 3. The CDR3 has 15 amino acids. Germline values: CDR1 SGHAT, CDR2 FQNNGV. In DNA form, the CDR3 reads TGTGCCAGCAGCTTAGTGGCAGGGGGCTCCTACGAGCAGTACTTC. This codes for CASSLVAGGSYEQYF.

The chain recombines TRBV14 with TRBJ1-1; 7 nucleotides align to TRBD1. The length of the CDR3 is 13 residues. V shed 5 bases, J shed 0 bases, and the junction held 0 bases outside the gene matches. Germline lookup yields CDR1 SGHDN and CDR2 FVKESK. The CDR3 is CASSGQVNTEAFF. The CDR3 DNA is TGTGCCAGCAGCGGACAGGTGAACACTGAAGCTTTCTTT.

J is TRBJ2-5 and V is TRBV7-3; TRBD1 aligns across 10 bases. The V segment lost 5 bases and the J segment 5 bases; nucleotides outside the gene matches: 5. The CDR3 runs 14 residues. Germline assignment: CDR1 SGHTA and CDR2 FQGTGA. The CDR3 reads CASSPTGQGETQYF. The CDR3 DNA is TGTGCCAGCAGCCCAACGGGACAGGGGGAGACCCAGTACTTC.

This clone was found once. This rearrangement joins TRBV18 to TRBJ2-3; perhaps TRBD2 as D (7 bases). Germline CDR1 reads KGHSH; CDR2 reads LQKENI. V lost 2 bases to trimming and J lost 2 bases, with 14 bases between them. The length of the CDR3 is 16 residues. CDR3 residues: CASSPLLGGDTDTQYF. CDR3 sequence (DNA): TGTGCCAGCTCACCATTACTAGGGGGGGACACAGATACGCAGTATTTT.

This clone was counted a few times. This chain uses TRBV28 with TRBJ1-4; TRBD1 agrees at 7 bases. The J segment lost 7 bases and the V segment lost 8 bases, leaving 4 bases of the junction unmatched. The germline V gene has CDR1 MDHEN and CDR2 SYDVKM. This CDR3 has 12 amino acids. The CDR3 spells CASAQGFEKLFF. The CDR3 nucleotides are TGTGCCAGCGCACAGGGGTTTGAAAAACTGTTTTTT.

CDR3 region: CASSSTSGTHEQYF. Written as DNA, the CDR3 is TGTGCCAGCAGCTCCACTAGCGGGACCCACGAGCAGTACTTC. This chain uses TRBV3-1 (or the pseudogene TRBV3-2) with TRBJ2-7, with TRBD2 matching over 10 bases. This CDR3 is built from 14 residues. Germline CDR1 LGHDT, CDR2 YNNKEL (reference sequence). The V segment lost 5 bases and the J segment 5 bases; nucleotides outside the gene matches: 6.

This clone appeared a single time. The CDR3 DNA follows: TGTGCCAGCAAAACTCTAGCGGGAAACCCGTCGGAGCAGTACTTC. Residues: CASKTLAGNPSEQYF. V is TRBV2 and J is TRBJ2-7; TRBD2 matches at 9 bases. This CDR3 is 15 amino acids long. Germline V lookup: CDR1 SNHLY, CDR2 FYNNEI. V shed 7 bases and J 7 bases; nucleotides not matched to a gene: 14.

This chain joins TRBV5-1 and TRBJ2-1; TRBD1 matches at 10 bases. Germline CDR1 is SGHRS and CDR2 is YFSETQ. V lost 0 bases to trimming and J lost 12 bases; unmatched junction nucleotides: 6. The CDR3 extends over 14 amino acids. This CDR3 is CASSLVGQGDGQFF. The CDR3 DNA follows: TGCGCCAGCAGCTTGGTTGGACAGGGGGACGGGCAGTTCTTC.

This clone is a singleton in its sample. This chain joins TRBV10-3 and TRBJ2-5; TRBD1 agrees at 10 bases. V shed 4 bases, J shed 5 bases, and the junction held 4 bases outside the gene matches. CDR3 size: 14 residues. CDR1 is ENHRY and CDR2 is SYGVKD in the germline V gene. CDR3: CAISVGDRGETQYF. The DNA for the CDR3 is TGTGCCATCAGTGTGGGGGACAGGGGTGAGACCCAGTACTTC.

This chain connects TRBV12-3 or TRBV12-4 to TRBJ1-2, with D unclear. The CDR3 extends over 13 amino acids. Trimming cost V 3 bases and J 4 bases, with 9 bases left between them. CDR3: CASSLLQFYGYTF. CDR3 DNA: TGTGCCAGCAGTTTGTTACAGTTCTATGGCTACACCTTC.